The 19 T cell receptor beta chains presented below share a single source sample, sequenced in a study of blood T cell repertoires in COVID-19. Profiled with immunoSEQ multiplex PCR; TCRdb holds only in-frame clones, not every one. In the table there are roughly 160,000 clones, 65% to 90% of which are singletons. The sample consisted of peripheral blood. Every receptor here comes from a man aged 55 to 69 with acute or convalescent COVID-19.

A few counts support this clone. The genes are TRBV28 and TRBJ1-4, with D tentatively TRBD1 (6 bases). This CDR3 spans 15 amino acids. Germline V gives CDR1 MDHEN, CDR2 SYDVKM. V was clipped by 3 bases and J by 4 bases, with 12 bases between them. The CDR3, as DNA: TGTGCCAGCAGTTTCGGGGGGGCCGGTAATGAAAAACTGTTTTTT. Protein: CASSFGGAGNEKLFF. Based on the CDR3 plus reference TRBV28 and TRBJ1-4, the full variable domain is DVKVTQSSRYLVKRTGEKVFLECVQDMDHENMFWYRQDPGLGLRLIYFSYDVKMKEKGDIPEGYSVSREKKERFSLILESASTNQTSMYLCASSFGGAGNEKLFFGSGTQLSVL.

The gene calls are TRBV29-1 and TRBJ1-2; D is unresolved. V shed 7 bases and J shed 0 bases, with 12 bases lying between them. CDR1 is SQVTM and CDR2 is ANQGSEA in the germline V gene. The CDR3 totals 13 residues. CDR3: CSAWIGANYGYTF. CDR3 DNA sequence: TGCAGCGCCTGGATCGGAGCTAACTATGGCTACACCTTC.

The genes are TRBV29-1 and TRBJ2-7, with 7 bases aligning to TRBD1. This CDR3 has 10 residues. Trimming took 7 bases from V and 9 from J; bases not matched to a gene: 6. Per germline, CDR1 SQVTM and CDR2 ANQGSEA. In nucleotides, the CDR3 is TGCAGCGCCTGGACAGGTCGGCAGTACTTC. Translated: CSAWTGRQYF.

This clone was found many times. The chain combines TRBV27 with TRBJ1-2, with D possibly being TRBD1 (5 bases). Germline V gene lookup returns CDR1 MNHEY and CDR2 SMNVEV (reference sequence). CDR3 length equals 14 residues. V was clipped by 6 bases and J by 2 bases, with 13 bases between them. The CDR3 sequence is CASSQTDRNYGYTF. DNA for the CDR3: TGTGCCAGCAGCCAGACTGACAGAAACTATGGCTACACCTTC.

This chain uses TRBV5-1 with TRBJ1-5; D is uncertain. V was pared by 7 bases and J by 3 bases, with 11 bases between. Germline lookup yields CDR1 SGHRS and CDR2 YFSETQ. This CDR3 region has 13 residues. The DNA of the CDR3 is TGCGCCAGCCGCCAGGATTACAATCAGCCCCAGCATTTT. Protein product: CASRQDYNQPQHF. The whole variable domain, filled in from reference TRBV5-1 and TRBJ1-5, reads KAGVTQTPRYLIKTRGQQVTLSCSPISGHRSVSWYQQTPGQGLQFLFEYFSETQRNKGNFPGRFSGRQFSNSRSEMNVSTLELGDSALYLCASRQDYNQPQHFGDGTRLSIL.

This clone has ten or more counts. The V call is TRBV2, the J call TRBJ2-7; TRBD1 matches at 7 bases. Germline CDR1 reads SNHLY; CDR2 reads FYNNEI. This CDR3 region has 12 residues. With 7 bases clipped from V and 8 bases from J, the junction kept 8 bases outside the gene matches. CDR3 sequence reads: CASKDDRDKQYF. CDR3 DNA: TGTGCCAGCAAGGACGACAGGGACAAGCAGTACTTC.

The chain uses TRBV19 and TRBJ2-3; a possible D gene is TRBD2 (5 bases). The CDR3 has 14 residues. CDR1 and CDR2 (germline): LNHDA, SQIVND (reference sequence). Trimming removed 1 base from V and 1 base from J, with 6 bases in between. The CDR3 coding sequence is TGTGCCAGTAGTATAGGGACTCGCACAGATACGCAGTATTTT. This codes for CASSIGTRTDTQYF.

In DNA, the CDR3 is TGTGCCAGCAGCCAAGATCTCGGACTAGCGGGAGGTGAGCAGTTCTTC. Encoded protein: CASSQDLGLAGGEQFF. The chain joins TRBV4-2 to TRBJ2-1, with 14 bases that match TRBD2. V was clipped by 0 bases and J by 9 bases; unmatched bases: 4. The germline CDR1 and CDR2 sequences are LGHNA and YNFKEQ. The CDR3 loop spans 16 amino acids.

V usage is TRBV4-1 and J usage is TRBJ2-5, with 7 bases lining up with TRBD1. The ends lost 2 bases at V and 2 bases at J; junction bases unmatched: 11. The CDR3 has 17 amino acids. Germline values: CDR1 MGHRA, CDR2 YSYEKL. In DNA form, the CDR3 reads TGCGCCAGCAGCCAATTCCGATATGGGACAGAACAAGAGACCCAGTACTTC. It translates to CASSQFRYGTEQETQYF.

The CDR3 region is CASSETGLGYTF. Written as DNA, the CDR3 is TGTGCCAGCAGTGAAACAGGCCTCGGCTACACCTTC. The J gene is TRBJ1-2, the V gene TRBV2, with a weak D call TRBD1 (5 bases). V gave up 2 bases and J gave up 8 bases, with 9 bases separating them. CDR1 and CDR2 (germline): SNHLY, FYNNEI. The CDR3 runs to 12 residues.

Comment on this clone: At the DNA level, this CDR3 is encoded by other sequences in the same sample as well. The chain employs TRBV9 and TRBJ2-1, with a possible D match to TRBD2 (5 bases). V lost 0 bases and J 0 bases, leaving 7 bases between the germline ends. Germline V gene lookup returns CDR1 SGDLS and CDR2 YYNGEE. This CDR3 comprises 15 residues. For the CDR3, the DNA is TGTGCCAGCAGCGTAGGGACTGGCTCCTACAATGAGCAGTTCTTC. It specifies CASSVGTGSYNEQFF.

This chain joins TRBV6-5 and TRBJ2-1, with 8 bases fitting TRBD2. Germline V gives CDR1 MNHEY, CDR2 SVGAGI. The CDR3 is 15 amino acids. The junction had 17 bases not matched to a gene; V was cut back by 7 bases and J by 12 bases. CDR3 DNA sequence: TGTGCCAGCACTTTGACTAGCGCTGCGGCTGGAAGGCAGTTCTTC. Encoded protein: CASTLTSAAAGRQFF.

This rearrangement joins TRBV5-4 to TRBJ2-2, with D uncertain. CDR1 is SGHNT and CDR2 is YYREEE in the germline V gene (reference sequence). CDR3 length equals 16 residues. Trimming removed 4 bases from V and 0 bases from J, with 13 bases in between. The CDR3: CASSPFGGANTGELFF. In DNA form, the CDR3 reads TGTGCCAGCAGCCCCTTTGGCGGCGCGAACACCGGGGAGCTGTTTTTT.

CDR3 sequence: CASSEGARMGYTF. CDR3 nucleotide sequence: TGTGCCAGCAGTGAAGGCGCCCGAATGGGCTACACCTTC. This chain joins TRBV2 and TRBJ1-2; D uncertain. With 1 base removed from V and 8 bases from J, the gap between germline ends came to 11 bases. This CDR3 is 13 amino acids long. CDR1 and CDR2 (germline): SNHLY, FYNNEI.

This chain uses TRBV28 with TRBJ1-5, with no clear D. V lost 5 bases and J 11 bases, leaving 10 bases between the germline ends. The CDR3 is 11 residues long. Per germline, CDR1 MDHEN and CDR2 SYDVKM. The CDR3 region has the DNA TGTGCCAGCAGTCGCGTACGGGCCCAGCATTTT. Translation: CASSRVRAQHF.

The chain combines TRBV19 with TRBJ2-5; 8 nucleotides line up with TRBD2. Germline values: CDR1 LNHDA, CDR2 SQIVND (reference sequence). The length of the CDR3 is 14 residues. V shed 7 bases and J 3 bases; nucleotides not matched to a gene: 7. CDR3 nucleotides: TGTGCCAGTACCGCCGGGGGGGCGGAAGAGACCCAGTACTTC. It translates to CASTAGGAEETQYF.

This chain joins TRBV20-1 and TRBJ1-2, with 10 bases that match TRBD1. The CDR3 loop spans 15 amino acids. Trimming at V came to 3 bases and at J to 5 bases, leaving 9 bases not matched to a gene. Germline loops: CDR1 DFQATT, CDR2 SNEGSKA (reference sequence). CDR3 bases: TGCAGTGCTAGTGGGAGGGACAGGGGTGGGTATGGCTACACCTTC. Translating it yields CSASGRDRGGYGYTF.

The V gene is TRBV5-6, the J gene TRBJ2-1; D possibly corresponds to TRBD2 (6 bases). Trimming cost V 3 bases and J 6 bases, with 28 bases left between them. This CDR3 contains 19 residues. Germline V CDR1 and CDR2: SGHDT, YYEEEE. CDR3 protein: CASSSLISGTQEGGNEQFF. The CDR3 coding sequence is TGTGCCAGCAGCTCCCTTATATCCGGGACCCAAGAGGGAGGCAATGAGCAGTTCTTC.

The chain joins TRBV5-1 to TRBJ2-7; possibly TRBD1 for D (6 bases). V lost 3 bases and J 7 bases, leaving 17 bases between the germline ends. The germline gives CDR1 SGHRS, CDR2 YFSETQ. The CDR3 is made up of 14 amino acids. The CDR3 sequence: CASSSDSGGREQYF. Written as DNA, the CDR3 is TGCGCCAGCAGCTCGGACAGTGGGGGACGGGAGCAGTACTTC.